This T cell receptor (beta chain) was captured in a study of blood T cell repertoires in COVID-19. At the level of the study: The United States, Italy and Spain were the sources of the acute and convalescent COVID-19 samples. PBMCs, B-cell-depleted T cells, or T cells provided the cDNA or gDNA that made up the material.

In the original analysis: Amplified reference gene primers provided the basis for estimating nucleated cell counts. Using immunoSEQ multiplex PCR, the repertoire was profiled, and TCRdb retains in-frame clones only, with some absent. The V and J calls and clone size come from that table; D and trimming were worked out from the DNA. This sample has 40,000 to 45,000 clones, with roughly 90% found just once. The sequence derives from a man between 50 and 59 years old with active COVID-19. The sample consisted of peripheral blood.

CDR3 residues: CASRGDTGELFF. In DNA form, the CDR3 reads TGTGCCAGCAGGGGAGACACCGGGGAGCTGTTTTTT. J is TRBJ2-2 and V is TRBV2, with D tentatively TRBD2 (5 bases). Germline values: CDR1 SNHLY, CDR2 FYNNEI. Trimming shortened V by 6 bases and J by 3 bases, and 5 bases separated the two germline ends. CDR3 size: 12 residues.